What follows are 14 T cell receptor beta chains derived from one specimen sequenced in a study of CD8+ T cells in alopecia areata. Described treatment: oral pan-JAK inhibitor, 5-10 mg twice daily. The sequencing template was cDNA reverse transcribed from extracted RNA. Profiled with immunoSEQ multiplex PCR; TCRdb holds only in-frame clones, not every one. The sample contains 150,000 to 200,000 clones, roughly 64% of which appear only once. The sequenced sample was CD4+ T cells sorted from blood, obtained at week 24, from a patient treated with tofacitinib. The receptors originated from a human donor with alopecia areata.

There are a few counts of this clone. This CDR3 is also generated by other DNA sequences in the sample. The chain has TRBV29-1 and TRBJ2-7; 10 positions agree with TRBD1. The CDR3 spans 12 residues. Germline CDR1 SQVTM, CDR2 ANQGSEA. V shed 6 bases and J 4 bases; nucleotides not matched to a gene: 3. The CDR3 DNA sequence: TGCAGCGTAAGACAGGGGGCTTACGAGCAGTACTTC. As protein: CSVRQGAYEQYF.

The chain joins TRBV30 to TRBJ2-7; D gene uncertain. There are 14 residues in the CDR3. Trimming removed 1 base at V and 6 bases at J, with 16 bases between. Germline CDR1 and CDR2: GTSNPN and SVGIG (reference sequence). The DNA for the CDR3 is TGTGCCTGGAGTGCTGGCCCTGTAAGGAGCGAGCAGTACTTC. Amino acids: CAWSAGPVRSEQYF.

The J gene is TRBJ2-5, the V gene TRBV29-1; no firm D call. Deletions cut 2 bases from V and 5 bases from J, with 12 bases between. Per the germline V gene, CDR1 is SQVTM and CDR2 is ANQGSEA. This CDR3 has 13 amino acids. The CDR3, as DNA: TGCAGCGTTGAACCACGGCGTAGCGAGACCCAGTACTTC. Its translation is CSVEPRRSETQYF.

CDR3 sequence reads: CASSVDSFSYEQYF. As DNA, the CDR3 is TGTGCCAGCAGCGTAGACAGCTTCTCCTACGAGCAGTACTTC. The V and J genes are TRBV9 and TRBJ2-7; unclear D gene. Per the germline V gene, CDR1 is SGDLS and CDR2 is YYNGEE. The CDR3 has 14 residues. The V end was cut by 0 bases, the J end by 0 bases, with 7 bases between.

The rearrangement links TRBV5-1 to TRBJ2-7; weak D call: TRBD1 (6 bases). Germline V CDR1 and CDR2: SGHRS, YFSETQ. Trimming cost V 4 bases and J 4 bases, with 15 bases left between them. CDR3 length: 14 residues. CDR3 bases: TGCGCCAGCAGCCCCAGTGCAGGGGCGTACGAGCAGTACTTC. It yields the protein CASSPSAGAYEQYF.

The chain joins TRBV5-1 to TRBJ2-7; D perhaps matches TRBD2 (5 bases). CDR3 size: 13 residues. V gave up 5 bases and J gave up 2 bases, with 11 bases separating them. Germline CDR1 reads SGHRS; CDR2 reads YFSETQ. The CDR3 bases are TGCGCCAGCAGGAATGAGGGCCCCTACGAGCAGTACTTC. Its protein is CASRNEGPYEQYF.

The gene calls are TRBV2 and TRBJ2-3, with TRBD2 identical over 7 bases. The germline V gene has CDR1 SNHLY and CDR2 FYNNEI. V shed 5 bases, J shed 6 bases, and the junction held 8 bases outside the gene matches. The CDR3 contains 14 residues. The CDR3 DNA reads as TGTGCCAGCAGTCGAGCGGGATCGGTGGATACGCAGTATTTT. Its protein product is CASSRAGSVDTQYF.

The chain couples TRBV5-1 to TRBJ2-5, with 15 bases fitting TRBD2. Germline values: CDR1 SGHRS, CDR2 YFSETQ. The CDR3 covers 17 residues. Losses at the gene ends were 0 bases for V and 4 bases for J; bases not matched to a gene: 4. The CDR3 is CASSLGGLAGGGETQYF. CDR3 in DNA: TGCGCCAGCAGCTTGGGGGGACTAGCGGGAGGCGGAGAGACCCAGTACTTC. The full variable domain, in which reference TRBV5-1 and TRBJ2-5 provide the parts outside the CDR3, is KAGVTQTPRYLIKTRGQQVTLSCSPISGHRSVSWYQQTPGQGLQFLFEYFSETQRNKGNFPGRFSGRQFSNSRSEMNVSTLELGDSALYLCASSLGGLAGGGETQYFGPGTRLLVL.

The V and J genes are TRBV9 and TRBJ1-2, with D maybe TRBD1 (5 bases). Germline V gives CDR1 SGDLS, CDR2 YYNGEE. The CDR3 is made up of 16 amino acids. Between the trimmed V and J ends, which lost 1 base and 1 base, there was a span of 14 bases. The CDR3 spells CASSVQAWGDNYGYTF. The CDR3 coding sequence is TGTGCCAGCAGCGTACAAGCTTGGGGGGATAACTATGGCTACACCTTC.

This clone was picked up one time. At the DNA level, this CDR3 is encoded by other sequences in the same sample as well. This chain links TRBV30 with TRBJ2-2, with a weak D call TRBD2 (6 bases). Trimming pared 3 bases from V and 4 bases from J, leaving 9 bases between. Germline assignment: CDR1 GTSNPN and CDR2 SVGIG (reference sequence). The CDR3 consists of 13 residues. CDR3 DNA: TGTGCCTGGAGGCTGGGACTCACCGGGGAGCTGTTTTTT. The encoded protein is CAWRLGLTGELFF.

The J gene is TRBJ2-3, the V gene TRBV6-5; D uncertain. Germline V lookup: CDR1 MNHEY, CDR2 SVGAGI. This CDR3 has 14 residues. V was trimmed by 4 bases and J by 2 bases, leaving 10 bases between them. Here the CDR3 reads CASSWQRNTDTQYF. CDR3 nucleotide sequence: TGTGCCAGCAGTTGGCAGCGAAACACAGATACGCAGTATTTT.

The V call is TRBV27, the J call TRBJ2-7; weak D call: TRBD1 (7 bases). From germline, CDR1 is MNHEY and CDR2 SMNVEV (reference sequence). V shed 6 bases and J shed 2 bases, with 23 bases lying between them. The CDR3 loop spans 17 amino acids. The CDR3 bases are TGTGCCAGCAGAGTTCTCAGGACAGGTTCGGGGGCCTACGAGCAGTACTTC. It encodes CASRVLRTGSGAYEQYF.

This chain connects TRBV2 to TRBJ2-3; D remains ambiguous. Germline values: CDR1 SNHLY, CDR2 FYNNEI. The ends were cut back, 7 bases at V and 0 bases at J, with 8 bases in the middle. There are 13 residues in the CDR3. The CDR3 nucleotides read TGTGCCAGCATGATCACAAGCACAGATACGCAGTATTTT. It specifies CASMITSTDTQYF.

The chain recombines TRBV29-1 with TRBJ2-5; possibly TRBD1 for D (6 bases). The CDR3 is 12 residues long. Per the germline V gene, CDR1 is SQVTM and CDR2 is ANQGSEA. Trimming shortened V by 7 bases and J by 5 bases, and 14 bases separated the two germline ends. The CDR3 here is CSEQGVGETQYF. CDR3 in DNA: TGCAGCGAACAGGGCGTTGGGGAGACCCAGTACTTC.